The present T cell receptor beta chain was sequenced within a study of regulatory T cells in long-lasting Graves disease. At least ten counts were recorded for this clonotype. Time point described: persistent/refractory GD, antithyroid drugs over 5 years with positive TRAb. The TCR library was made from RNA that had been extracted from PBMCs in TRIzol. For TCR beta, libraries came from iRepertoire HTBI primers and Arm-PCR of CDR3 regions. One entry per CDR3 protein results from TCRdb running MiXCR on the multiplex PCR reads. This table has roughly 490,000 distinct CDR3 sequences, less than 25% appearing once. CDR3 length: 15 residues. The germline V gene encodes CDR1 SGHTA and CDR2 FQGNSA. The germline V and J ends were trimmed by 5 bases and 2 bases, with 12 bases remaining between them.

The chain links TRBV7-2 to TRBJ1-4; D is undetermined. The sample consisted of peripheral blood mononuclear cells (PBMCs), taken when the disease was refractory, from a patient treated with antithyroid drugs. The origin of this receptor is a female donor with Graves disease. The CDR3: CASSPGGVTNEKLFF. The CDR3 DNA is TGTGCCAGCAGCCCCGGCGGGGTCACTAATGAAAAACTGTTTTTT.